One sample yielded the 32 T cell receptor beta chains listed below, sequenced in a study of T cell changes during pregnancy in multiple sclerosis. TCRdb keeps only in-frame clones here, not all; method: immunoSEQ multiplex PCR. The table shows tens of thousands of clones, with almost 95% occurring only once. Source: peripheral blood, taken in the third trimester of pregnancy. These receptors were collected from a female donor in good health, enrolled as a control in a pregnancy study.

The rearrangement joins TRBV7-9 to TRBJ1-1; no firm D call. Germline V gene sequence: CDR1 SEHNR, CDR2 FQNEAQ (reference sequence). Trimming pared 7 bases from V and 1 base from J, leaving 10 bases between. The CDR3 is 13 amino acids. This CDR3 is CASIGLSNTEAFF. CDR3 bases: TGTGCCAGCATAGGACTTTCGAACACTGAAGCTTTCTTT.

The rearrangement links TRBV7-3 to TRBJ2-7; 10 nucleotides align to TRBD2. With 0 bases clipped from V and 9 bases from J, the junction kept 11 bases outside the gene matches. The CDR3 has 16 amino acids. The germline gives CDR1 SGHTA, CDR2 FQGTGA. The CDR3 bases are TGTGCCAGCAGCTTAACGGGTCTGGCTAGCGGGAGTCGGCAGTACTTC. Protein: CASSLTGLASGSRQYF.

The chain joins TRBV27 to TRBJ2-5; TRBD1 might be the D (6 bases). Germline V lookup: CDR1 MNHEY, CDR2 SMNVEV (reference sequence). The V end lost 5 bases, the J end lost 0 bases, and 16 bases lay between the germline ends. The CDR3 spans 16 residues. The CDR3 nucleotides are TGTGCCAGCAGTCTGCAGGCGGACAGCTACCAAGAGACCCAGTACTTC. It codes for CASSLQADSYQETQYF.

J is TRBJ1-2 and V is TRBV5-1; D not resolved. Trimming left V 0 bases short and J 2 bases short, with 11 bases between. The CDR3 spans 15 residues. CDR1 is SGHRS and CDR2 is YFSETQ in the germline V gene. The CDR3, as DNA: TGCGCCAGCAGCTTGGTCGGCACGGGAAACTATGGCTACACCTTC. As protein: CASSLVGTGNYGYTF.

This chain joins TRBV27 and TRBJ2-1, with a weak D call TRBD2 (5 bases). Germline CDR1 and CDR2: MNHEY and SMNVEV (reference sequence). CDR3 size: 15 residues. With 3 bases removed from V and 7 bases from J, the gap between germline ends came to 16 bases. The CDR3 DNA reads TGTGCCAGCAGTTTCCCCGGGTCCCCGGGGAATGAGCAGTTCTTC. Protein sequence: CASSFPGSPGNEQFF.

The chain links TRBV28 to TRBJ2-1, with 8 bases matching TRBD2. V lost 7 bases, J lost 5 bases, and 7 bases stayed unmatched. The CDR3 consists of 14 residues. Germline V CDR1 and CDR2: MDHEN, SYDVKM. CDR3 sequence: CASKLSGRHNEQFF. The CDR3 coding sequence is TGTGCCAGCAAGTTAAGCGGGAGACACAATGAGCAGTTCTTC.

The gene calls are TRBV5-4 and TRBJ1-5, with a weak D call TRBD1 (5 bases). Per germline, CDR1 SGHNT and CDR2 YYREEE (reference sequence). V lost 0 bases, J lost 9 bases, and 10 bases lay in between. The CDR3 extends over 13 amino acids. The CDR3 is CASSLAGTGPQHF. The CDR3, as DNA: TGTGCCAGCAGCTTGGCGGGGACTGGGCCCCAGCATTTT.

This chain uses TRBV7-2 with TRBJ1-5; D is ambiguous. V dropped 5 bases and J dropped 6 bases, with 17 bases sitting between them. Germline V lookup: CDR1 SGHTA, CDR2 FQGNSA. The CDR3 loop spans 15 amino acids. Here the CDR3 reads CASSRGIGRGQPQHF. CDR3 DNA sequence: TGTGCCAGCAGCCGAGGGATCGGGCGGGGTCAGCCCCAGCATTTT.

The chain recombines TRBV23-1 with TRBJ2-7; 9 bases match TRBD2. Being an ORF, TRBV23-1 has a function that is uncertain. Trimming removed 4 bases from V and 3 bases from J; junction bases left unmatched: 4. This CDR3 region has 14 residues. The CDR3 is CASSPGTSFYEQYF. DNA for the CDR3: TGCGCCAGCAGTCCTGGGACTAGCTTCTACGAGCAGTACTTC.

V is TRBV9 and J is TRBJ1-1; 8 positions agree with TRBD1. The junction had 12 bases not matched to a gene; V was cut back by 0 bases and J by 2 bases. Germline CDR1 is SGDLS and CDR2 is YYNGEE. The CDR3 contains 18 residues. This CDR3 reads CASSVEGGAGGGNTEAFF. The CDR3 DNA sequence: TGTGCCAGCAGCGTAGAGGGGGGGGCAGGGGGCGGAAACACTGAAGCTTTCTTT.

This chain's CDR3 is CASSLVRGQGTDTQYF. The CDR3 DNA follows: TGTGCCAGCAGTTTAGTTCGGGGACAGGGGACAGATACGCAGTATTTT. This rearrangement joins TRBV27 to TRBJ2-3; 10 positions match TRBD1. Germline CDR1 reads MNHEY; CDR2 reads SMNVEV (reference sequence). The CDR3 sequence is 16 residues long. Unmatched junction bases numbered 5, after V lost 2 bases and J lost 3 bases.

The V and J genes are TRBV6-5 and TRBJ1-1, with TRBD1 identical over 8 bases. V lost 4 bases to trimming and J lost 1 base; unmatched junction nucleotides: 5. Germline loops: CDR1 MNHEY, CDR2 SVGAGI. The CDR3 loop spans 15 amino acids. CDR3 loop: CASSSLDRENTEAFF. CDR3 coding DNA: TGTGCCAGCAGTTCTTTGGACAGGGAGAACACTGAAGCTTTCTTT.

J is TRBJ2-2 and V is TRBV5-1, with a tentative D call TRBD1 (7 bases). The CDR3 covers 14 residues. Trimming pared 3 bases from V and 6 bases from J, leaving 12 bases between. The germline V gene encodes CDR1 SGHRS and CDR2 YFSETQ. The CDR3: CASSWGDRPGELFF. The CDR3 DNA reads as TGCGCCAGCAGCTGGGGGGACAGACCCGGGGAGCTGTTTTTT.

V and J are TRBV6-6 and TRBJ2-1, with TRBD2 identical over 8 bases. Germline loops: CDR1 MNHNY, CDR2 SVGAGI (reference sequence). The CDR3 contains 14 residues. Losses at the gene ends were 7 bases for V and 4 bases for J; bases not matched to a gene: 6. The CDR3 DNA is TGTGCCAGCACGGGGGGGCCGGGGTACAATGAGCAGTTCTTC. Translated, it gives CASTGGPGYNEQFF.

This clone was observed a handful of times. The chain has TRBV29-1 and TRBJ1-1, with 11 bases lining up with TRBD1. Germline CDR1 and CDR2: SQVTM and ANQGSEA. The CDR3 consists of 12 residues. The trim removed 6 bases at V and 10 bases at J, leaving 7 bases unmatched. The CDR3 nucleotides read TGCAGCGTGGACGGACAGGGGGCTGGAGCTTTCTTT. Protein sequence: CSVDGQGAGAFF.

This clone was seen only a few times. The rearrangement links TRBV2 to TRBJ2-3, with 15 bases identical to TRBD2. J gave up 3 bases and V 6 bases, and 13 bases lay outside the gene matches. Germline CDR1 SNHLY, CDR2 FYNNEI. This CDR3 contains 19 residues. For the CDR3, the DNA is TGTGCCAGCAGGAGGAGGTGGACTAGCGGGGGGGCGGTTACAGATACGCAGTATTTT. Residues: CASRRRWTSGGAVTDTQYF.

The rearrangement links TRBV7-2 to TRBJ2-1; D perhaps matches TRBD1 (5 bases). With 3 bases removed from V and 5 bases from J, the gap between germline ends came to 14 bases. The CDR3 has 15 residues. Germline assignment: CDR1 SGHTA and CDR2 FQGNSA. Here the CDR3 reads CASSFGSTDHNEQFF. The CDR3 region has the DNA TGTGCCAGCAGCTTTGGATCGACAGATCACAATGAGCAGTTCTTC. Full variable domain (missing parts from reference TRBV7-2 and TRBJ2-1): GAGVSQSPSNKVTEKGKDVELRCDPISGHTALYWYRQSLGQGLEFLIYFQGNSAPDKSGLPSDRFSAERTGGSVSTLTIQRTQQEDSAVYLCASSFGSTDHNEQFFGPGTRLTVL.

The CDR3 loop reads CASSPRLAGATDTQYF. DNA for the CDR3: TGTGCCAGCAGCCCCCGACTAGCGGGAGCTACAGATACGCAGTATTTT. This chain uses TRBV14 with TRBJ2-3; 12 nucleotides align to TRBD2. Germline V lookup: CDR1 SGHDN, CDR2 FVKESK. Trimming at V came to 4 bases and at J to 3 bases, leaving 5 bases not matched to a gene. This CDR3 comprises 16 residues.

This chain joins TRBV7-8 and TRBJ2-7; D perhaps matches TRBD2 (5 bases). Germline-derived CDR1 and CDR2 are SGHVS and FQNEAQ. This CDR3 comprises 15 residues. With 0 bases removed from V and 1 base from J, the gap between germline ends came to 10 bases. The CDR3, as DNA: TGTGCCAGCAGCTTAGCTGGGCGGGTATCCTACGAGCAGTACTTC. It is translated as CASSLAGRVSYEQYF.

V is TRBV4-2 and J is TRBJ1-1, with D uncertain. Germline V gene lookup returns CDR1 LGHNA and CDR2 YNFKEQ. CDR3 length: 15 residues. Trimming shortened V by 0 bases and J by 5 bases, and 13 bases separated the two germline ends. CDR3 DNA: TGTGCCAGCAGCCAAGATGACGGAGCTGTAACTGAAGCTTTCTTT. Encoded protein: CASSQDDGAVTEAFF.

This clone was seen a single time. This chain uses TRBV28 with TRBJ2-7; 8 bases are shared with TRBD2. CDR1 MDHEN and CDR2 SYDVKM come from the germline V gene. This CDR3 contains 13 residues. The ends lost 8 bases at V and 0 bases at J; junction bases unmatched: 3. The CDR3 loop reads CASRGGSSYEQYF. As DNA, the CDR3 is TGTGCCAGCCGGGGGGGAAGCTCCTACGAGCAGTACTTC.

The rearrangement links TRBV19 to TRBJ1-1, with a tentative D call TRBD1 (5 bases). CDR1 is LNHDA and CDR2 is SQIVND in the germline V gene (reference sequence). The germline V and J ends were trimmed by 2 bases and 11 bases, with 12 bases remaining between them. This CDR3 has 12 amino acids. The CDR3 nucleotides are TGTGCCAGTAGTATAAATAAGGGGCCGGCTTTCTTT. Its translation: CASSINKGPAFF.

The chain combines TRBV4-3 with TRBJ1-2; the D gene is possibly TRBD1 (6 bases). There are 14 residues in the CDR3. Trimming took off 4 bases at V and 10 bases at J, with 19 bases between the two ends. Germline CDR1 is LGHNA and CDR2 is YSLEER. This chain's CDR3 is CASSRAPGQSFYTF. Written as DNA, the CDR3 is TGCGCCAGCAGCCGAGCCCCAGGACAGTCCTTCTACACCTTC.

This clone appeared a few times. In nucleotides, the CDR3 is TGTGCCAGCAGCTTAGAGGGGGGACAGGGGTTGCCCTACGAGCAGTACTTC. Translation gives CASSLEGGQGLPYEQYF. The V and J genes are TRBV7-2 and TRBJ2-7; TRBD1 matches 10 bases. Germline V gene lookup returns CDR1 SGHTA and CDR2 FQGNSA. CDR3 length: 17 amino acids. The V gene end was trimmed by 1 base and the J gene end by 2 bases; junction bases not matched to a gene: 8.

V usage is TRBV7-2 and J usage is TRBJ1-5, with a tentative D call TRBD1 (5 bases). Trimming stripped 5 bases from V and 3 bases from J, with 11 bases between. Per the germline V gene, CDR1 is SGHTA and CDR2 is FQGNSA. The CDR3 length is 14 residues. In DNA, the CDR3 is TGTGCCAGCAGCCCCCAGACAGTCAATCAGCCCCAGCATTTT. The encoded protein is CASSPQTVNQPQHF. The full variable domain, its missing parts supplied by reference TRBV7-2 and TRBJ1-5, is GAGVSQSPSNKVTEKGKDVELRCDPISGHTALYWYRQSLGQGLEFLIYFQGNSAPDKSGLPSDRFSAERTGGSVSTLTIQRTQQEDSAVYLCASSPQTVNQPQHFGDGTRLSIL.

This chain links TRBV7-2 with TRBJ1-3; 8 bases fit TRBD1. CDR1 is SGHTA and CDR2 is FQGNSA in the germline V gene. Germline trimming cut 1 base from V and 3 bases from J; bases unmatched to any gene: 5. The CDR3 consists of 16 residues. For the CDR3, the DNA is TGTGCCAGCAGCTTAGGCAGGGGGCTTGGTGGAAACACCATATATTTT. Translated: CASSLGRGLGGNTIYF.

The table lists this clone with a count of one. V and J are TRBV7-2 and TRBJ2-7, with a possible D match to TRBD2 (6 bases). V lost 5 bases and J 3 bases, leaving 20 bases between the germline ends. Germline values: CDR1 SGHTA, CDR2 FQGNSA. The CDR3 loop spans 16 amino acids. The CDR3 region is CASSRNAAGLIYEQYF. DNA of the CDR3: TGTGCCAGCAGCCGGAACGCGGCGGGACTTATCTACGAGCAGTACTTC.

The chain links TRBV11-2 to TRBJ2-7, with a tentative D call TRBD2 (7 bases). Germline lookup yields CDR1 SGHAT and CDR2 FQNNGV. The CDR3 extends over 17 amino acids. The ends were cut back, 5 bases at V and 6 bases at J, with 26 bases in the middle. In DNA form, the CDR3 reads TGTGCCAGCAGCGCCACCAGGAGGGGGGGGCACATCAGCGAGCAGTACTTC. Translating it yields CASSATRRGGHISEQYF.

CDR3 in DNA: TGTGCCAGCAATACAGGGGCCCAAGAGACCCAGTACTTC. Protein: CASNTGAQETQYF. The chain has TRBV6-1 and TRBJ2-5, with 7 bases lining up with TRBD1. The J segment lost 1 base and the V segment lost 7 bases, leaving 3 bases of the junction unmatched. The length of the CDR3 is 13 residues. Germline CDR1 and CDR2: MNHNS and SASEGT.

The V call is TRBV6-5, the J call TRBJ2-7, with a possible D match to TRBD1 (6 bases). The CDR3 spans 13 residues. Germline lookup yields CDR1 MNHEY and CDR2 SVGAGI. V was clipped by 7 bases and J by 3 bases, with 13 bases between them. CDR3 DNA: TGTGCCAGCACCGGGACATTCGGCTACGAGCAGTACTTC. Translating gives CASTGTFGYEQYF.

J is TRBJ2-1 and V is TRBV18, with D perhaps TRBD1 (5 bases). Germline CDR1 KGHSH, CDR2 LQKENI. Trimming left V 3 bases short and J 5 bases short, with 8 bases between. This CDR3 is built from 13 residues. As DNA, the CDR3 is TGTGCCAGCTCACCTAAACAGGACAATGAGCAGTTCTTC. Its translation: CASSPKQDNEQFF.

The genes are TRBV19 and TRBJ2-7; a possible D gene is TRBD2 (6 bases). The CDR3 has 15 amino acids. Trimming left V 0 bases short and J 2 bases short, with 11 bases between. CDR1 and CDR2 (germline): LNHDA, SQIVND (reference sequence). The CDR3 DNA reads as TGTGCCAGTAGTATAGACCAGCGGAGGGCCTACGAGCAGTACTTC. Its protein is CASSIDQRRAYEQYF.